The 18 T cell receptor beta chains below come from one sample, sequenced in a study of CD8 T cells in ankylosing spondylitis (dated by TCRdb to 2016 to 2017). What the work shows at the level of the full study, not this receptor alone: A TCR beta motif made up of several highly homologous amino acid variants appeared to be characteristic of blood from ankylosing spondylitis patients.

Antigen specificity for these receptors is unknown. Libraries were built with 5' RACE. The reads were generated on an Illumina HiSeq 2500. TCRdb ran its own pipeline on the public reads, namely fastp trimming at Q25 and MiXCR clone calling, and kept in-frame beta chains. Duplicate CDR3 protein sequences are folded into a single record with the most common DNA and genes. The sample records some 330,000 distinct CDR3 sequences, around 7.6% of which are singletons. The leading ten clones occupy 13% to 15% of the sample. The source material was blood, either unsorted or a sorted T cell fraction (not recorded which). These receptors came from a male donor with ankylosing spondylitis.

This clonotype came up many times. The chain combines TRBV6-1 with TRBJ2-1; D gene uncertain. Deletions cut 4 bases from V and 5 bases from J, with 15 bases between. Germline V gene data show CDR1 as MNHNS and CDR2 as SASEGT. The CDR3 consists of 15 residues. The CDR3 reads CASSVTRSYDNEQFF. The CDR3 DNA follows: TGTGCCAGCAGTGTGACACGCAGCTACGACAATGAGCAGTTCTTC.

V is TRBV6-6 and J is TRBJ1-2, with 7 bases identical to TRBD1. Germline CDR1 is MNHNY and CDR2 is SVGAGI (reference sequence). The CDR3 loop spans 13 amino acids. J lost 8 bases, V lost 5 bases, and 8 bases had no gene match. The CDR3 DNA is TGTGCCAGCAGTAACAGGGGAATGGGCGGCTACACCTTC. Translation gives CASSNRGMGGYTF.

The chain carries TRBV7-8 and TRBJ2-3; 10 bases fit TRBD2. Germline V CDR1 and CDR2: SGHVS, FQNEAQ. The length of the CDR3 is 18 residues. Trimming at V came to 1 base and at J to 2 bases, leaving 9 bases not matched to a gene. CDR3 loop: CASSLVSVSGRPTDTQYF. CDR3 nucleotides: TGTGCCAGCAGCTTAGTTTCTGTTAGCGGGAGGCCCACAGATACGCAGTATTTT.

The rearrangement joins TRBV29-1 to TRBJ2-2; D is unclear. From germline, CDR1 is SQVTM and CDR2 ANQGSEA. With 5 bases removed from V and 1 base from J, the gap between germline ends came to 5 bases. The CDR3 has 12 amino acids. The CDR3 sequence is CSVSGNTGELFF. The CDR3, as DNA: TGCAGCGTTTCTGGGAACACCGGGGAGCTGTTTTTT.

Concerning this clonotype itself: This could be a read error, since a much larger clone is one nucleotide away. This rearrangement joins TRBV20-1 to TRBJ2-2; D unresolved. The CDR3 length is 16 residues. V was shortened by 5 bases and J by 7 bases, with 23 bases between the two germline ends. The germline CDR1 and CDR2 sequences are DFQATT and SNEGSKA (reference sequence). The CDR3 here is CSAPAYGLPGYGELFF. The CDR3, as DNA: TGCAGTGCTCCCGCCTACGGTCTACCCGGCTACGGGGAGCTGTTTTTT.

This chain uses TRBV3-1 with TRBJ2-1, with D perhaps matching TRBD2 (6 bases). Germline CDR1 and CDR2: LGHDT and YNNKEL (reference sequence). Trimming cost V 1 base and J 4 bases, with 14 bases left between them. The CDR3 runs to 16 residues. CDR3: CASSQGWGEQYNEQFF. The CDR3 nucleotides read TGTGCCAGCAGCCAAGGGTGGGGGGAGCAATACAATGAGCAGTTCTTC.

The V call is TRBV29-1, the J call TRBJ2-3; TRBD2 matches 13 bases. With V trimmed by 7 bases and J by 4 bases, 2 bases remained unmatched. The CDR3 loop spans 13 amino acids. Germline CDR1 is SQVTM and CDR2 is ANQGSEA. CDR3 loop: CSGTSGRADTQYF. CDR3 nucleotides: TGCAGCGGAACTAGCGGGAGGGCAGATACGCAGTATTTT.

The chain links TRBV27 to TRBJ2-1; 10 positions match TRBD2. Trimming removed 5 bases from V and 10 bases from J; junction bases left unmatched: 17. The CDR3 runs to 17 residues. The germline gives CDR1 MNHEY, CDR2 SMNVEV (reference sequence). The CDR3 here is CASSRRAGLAVEREQFF. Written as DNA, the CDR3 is TGTGCCAGCAGTCGGAGGGCAGGACTAGCGGTGGAGCGGGAGCAGTTCTTC.

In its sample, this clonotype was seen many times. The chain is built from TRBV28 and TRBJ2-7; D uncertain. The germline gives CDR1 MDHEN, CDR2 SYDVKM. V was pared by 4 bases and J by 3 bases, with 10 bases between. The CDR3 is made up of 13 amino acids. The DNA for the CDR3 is TGTGCCAGCAGTTCGCCCACGGTCTACGAGCAGTACTTC. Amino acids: CASSSPTVYEQYF.

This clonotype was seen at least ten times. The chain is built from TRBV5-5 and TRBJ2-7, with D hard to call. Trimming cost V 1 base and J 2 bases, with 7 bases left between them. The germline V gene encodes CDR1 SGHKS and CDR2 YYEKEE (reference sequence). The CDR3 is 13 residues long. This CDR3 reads CASSLPTAYEQYF. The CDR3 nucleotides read TGTGCCAGCAGCTTGCCCACGGCCTACGAGCAGTACTTC.

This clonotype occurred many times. The CDR3 loop reads CASSSPGGYEQYF. Written as DNA, the CDR3 is TGCGCCAGCAGCTCTCCGGGCGGCTACGAGCAGTACTTC. The rearrangement uses TRBV5-1 and TRBJ2-7, with D uncertain. V lost 3 bases and J lost 3, with 10 bases in between. The CDR3 extends over 13 amino acids. Germline loops: CDR1 SGHRS, CDR2 YFSETQ.

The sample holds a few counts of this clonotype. CDR3 bases: TGTGCCAGCAGCACAGGGACGGTACCCTACGAGCAGTACTTC. This codes for CASSTGTVPYEQYF. V and J are TRBV7-3 and TRBJ2-7; TRBD1 is a possible D gene (6 bases). CDR1 and CDR2 from the germline V gene are SGHTA and FQGTGA. The CDR3 totals 14 residues. Trimming removed 5 bases from V and 2 bases from J, with 13 bases in between.

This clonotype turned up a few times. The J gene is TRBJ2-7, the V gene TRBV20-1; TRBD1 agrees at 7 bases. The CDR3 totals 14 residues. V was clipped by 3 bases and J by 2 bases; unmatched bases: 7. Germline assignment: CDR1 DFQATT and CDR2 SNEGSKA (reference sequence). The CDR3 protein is CSASSPGQPYEQYF. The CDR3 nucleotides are TGCAGTGCTAGCTCCCCGGGACAGCCCTACGAGCAGTACTTC.

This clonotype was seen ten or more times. The CDR3 loop reads CASSLVWGFVNEQFF. CDR3 nucleotide sequence: TGCGCCAGCAGCTTGGTGTGGGGATTCGTCAATGAGCAGTTCTTC. The chain uses TRBV5-1 and TRBJ2-1; the D is unclear. The CDR3 is 15 amino acids. In germline, CDR1 is SGHRS, CDR2 YFSETQ. Trimming stripped 0 bases from V and 6 bases from J, with 13 bases between. Variable domain in full (rest from reference TRBV5-1 and TRBJ2-1): KAGVTQTPRYLIKTRGQQVTLSCSPISGHRSVSWYQQTPGQGLQFLFEYFSETQRNKGNFPGRFSGRQFSNSRSEMNVSTLELGDSALYLCASSLVWGFVNEQFFGPGTRLTVL.

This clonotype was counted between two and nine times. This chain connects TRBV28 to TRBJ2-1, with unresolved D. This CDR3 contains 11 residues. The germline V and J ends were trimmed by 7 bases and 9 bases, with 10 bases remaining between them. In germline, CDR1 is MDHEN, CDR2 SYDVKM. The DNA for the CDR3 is TGTGCCAGCAATAGCAGAGGTGAGCAGTTCTTC. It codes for CASNSRGEQFF.

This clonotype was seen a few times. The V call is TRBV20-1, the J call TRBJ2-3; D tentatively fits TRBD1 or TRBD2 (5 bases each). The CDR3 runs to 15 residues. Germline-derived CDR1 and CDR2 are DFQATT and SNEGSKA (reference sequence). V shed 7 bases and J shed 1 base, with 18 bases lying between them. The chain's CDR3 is CSVTHGDEGTDTQYF. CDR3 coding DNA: TGCAGTGTTACCCATGGGGACGAGGGCACAGATACGCAGTATTTT.

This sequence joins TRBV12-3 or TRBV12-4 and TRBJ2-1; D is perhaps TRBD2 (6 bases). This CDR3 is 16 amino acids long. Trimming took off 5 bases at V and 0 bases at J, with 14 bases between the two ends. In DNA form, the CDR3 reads TGTGCCAGCAGTCCCGGGACTGTGAGCTCCTACAATGAGCAGTTCTTC. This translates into CASSPGTVSSYNEQFF.

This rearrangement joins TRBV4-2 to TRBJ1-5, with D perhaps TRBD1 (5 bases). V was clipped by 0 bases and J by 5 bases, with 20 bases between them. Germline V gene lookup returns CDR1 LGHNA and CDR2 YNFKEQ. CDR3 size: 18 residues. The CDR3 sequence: CASSQDPQGENRDQPQHF. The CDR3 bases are TGTGCCAGCAGCCAAGACCCGCAGGGCGAAAACCGGGATCAGCCCCAGCATTTT.